Following are 30 T cell receptor beta chains from one sample sequenced in a study of T cell responses to AZD1222 COVID-19 vaccine. Profiling relied on immunoSEQ multiplex PCR, and the TCRdb table lists in-frame clones only, not all of them. The sample lists some 130,000 clones, approximately 91% seen once, with about 6% in the top ten. Source: peripheral blood, taken on day 0 of AZD1222 vaccination. These receptor sequences come from an adult in good health.

The chain employs TRBV4-3 and TRBJ1-1, with no clear D. The CDR3 spans 14 residues. Trimming shortened V by 1 base and J by 6 bases, and 12 bases separated the two germline ends. The germline CDR1 and CDR2 sequences are LGHNA and YSLEER. The CDR3, as DNA: TGCGCCAGCAGCCAAGGTCAGGACGTCGCTGAAGCTTTCTTT. Its protein product is CASSQGQDVAEAFF.

The CDR3 DNA follows: TGTGCCAGCAGCTTGGGGCCGGGGGTTCGACGCGAGCAGTACTTC. Translation: CASSLGPGVRREQYF. The chain is built from TRBV5-4 and TRBJ2-7, with D tentatively TRBD2 (6 bases). The CDR3 loop spans 15 amino acids. The germline V gene has CDR1 SGHNT and CDR2 YYREEE (reference sequence). The V end was cut by 0 bases, the J end by 6 bases, with 16 bases between.

CDR3 DNA sequence: TGTGCCAGCTACGGCGGGAGGTACTATGGCTACACCTTC. Translating it yields CASYGGRYYGYTF. The chain couples TRBV2 to TRBJ1-2, with D uncertain. Germline CDR1 and CDR2: SNHLY and FYNNEI. V gave up 8 bases and J gave up 3 bases, with 13 bases separating them. The CDR3 is 13 residues long.

V and J are TRBV2 and TRBJ1-2; TRBD1 is a possible D gene (6 bases). The germline V gene has CDR1 SNHLY and CDR2 FYNNEI. This CDR3 region has 15 residues. The germline V and J ends were trimmed by 0 bases and 7 bases, with 15 bases remaining between them. The CDR3 reads CASSEARSRGGGYTF. The CDR3 bases are TGTGCCAGCAGTGAAGCGCGTAGCAGGGGAGGTGGCTACACCTTC.

V usage is TRBV6-1 and J usage is TRBJ1-3; D gene ambiguous. V was shortened by 1 base and J by 0 bases, with 7 bases between the two germline ends. The CDR3 runs 15 residues. Germline CDR1 MNHNS, CDR2 SASEGT. In DNA, the CDR3 is TGTGCCAGCAGTGAAGGTGTCCCCTCTGGAAACACCATATATTTT. Encoded protein: CASSEGVPSGNTIYF.

The chain links TRBV30 to TRBJ1-6; 8 bases line up with TRBD1. V dropped 6 bases and J dropped 9; count of bases not matched to a gene: 10. The CDR3 is 14 residues long. Germline V CDR1 and CDR2: GTSNPN, SVGIG (reference sequence). The CDR3 DNA reads TGTGCCTGTTCGGACGGGACAGGTTTTTCACCCCTCCACTTT. Protein: CACSDGTGFSPLHF.

The chain employs TRBV3-1 (or the pseudogene TRBV3-2) and TRBJ2-5; no clear D gene. The CDR3 totals 11 residues. Germline lookup yields CDR1 LGHDT and CDR2 YNNKEL (reference sequence). V was clipped by 3 bases and J by 7 bases, with 6 bases between them. CDR3 sequence reads: CASSQDGTQYF. The CDR3 DNA reads TGTGCCAGCAGCCAGGATGGGACCCAGTACTTC.

This clone was found once. This chain uses TRBV7-2 with TRBJ2-7; a weak D match, TRBD2 (5 bases). The ends were cut back, 5 bases at V and 2 bases at J, with 10 bases in the middle. CDR3 size: 13 residues. Per the germline V gene, CDR1 is SGHTA and CDR2 is FQGNSA. The CDR3, as DNA: TGTGCCAGCAGCCCTCCAGCGGCCTACGAGCAGTACTTC. It translates to CASSPPAAYEQYF.

V usage is TRBV30 and J usage is TRBJ1-6; 7 nucleotides match TRBD1. Germline-derived CDR1 and CDR2 are GTSNPN and SVGIG (reference sequence). J gave up 9 bases and V 3 bases, and 5 bases lay outside the gene matches. This CDR3 spans 13 amino acids. Here the CDR3 reads CAWSDQGGSPLHF. The CDR3, as DNA: TGTGCCTGGAGCGATCAGGGGGGTTCACCCCTCCACTTT.

The rearrangement uses TRBV3-1 (or the pseudogene TRBV3-2) and TRBJ2-2; no clear D gene. CDR3 length: 13 amino acids. Germline V gene lookup returns CDR1 LGHDT and CDR2 YNNKEL (reference sequence). The V and J ends lost 2 bases and 7 bases respectively, with 8 bases between them. This CDR3 reads CASSQNVIGELFF. The CDR3 coding sequence is TGTGCCAGCAGCCAAAACGTGATCGGGGAGCTGTTTTTT.

This sequence joins TRBV3-1 (or the pseudogene TRBV3-2) and TRBJ2-7; 7 positions agree with TRBD1. CDR3 length: 14 amino acids. Germline V gene data show CDR1 as LGHDT and CDR2 as YNNKEL (reference sequence). The ends lost 2 bases at V and 4 bases at J; junction bases unmatched: 5. CDR3 sequence (DNA): TGTGCCAGCAGCCAAAGGGACAGCGTATACGAGCAGTACTTC. Its translation: CASSQRDSVYEQYF.

The chain has TRBV5-8 and TRBJ1-3; no reliable D call. The germline gives CDR1 SGHTS, CDR2 YDEGEE. V was shortened by 0 bases and J by 0 bases, with 10 bases between the two germline ends. This CDR3 comprises 16 residues. CDR3 amino acids: CASSLGPPVSGNTIYF. DNA of the CDR3: TGTGCCAGCAGCTTGGGACCCCCCGTCTCTGGAAACACCATATATTTT. The whole variable domain, filled in from reference TRBV5-8 and TRBJ1-3, reads EAGVTQSPTHLIKTRGQQATLRCSPISGHTSVYWYQQALGLGLQFLLWYDEGEERNRGNFPPRFSGRQFPNYSSELNVNALELEDSALYLCASSLGPPVSGNTIYFGEGSWLTVV.

The chain employs TRBV5-6 and TRBJ1-1; D remains unclear. Germline V gene lookup returns CDR1 SGHDT and CDR2 YYEEEE. The CDR3 is 14 amino acids. V was trimmed by 2 bases and J by 1 base, leaving 9 bases between them. CDR3 coding DNA: TGTGCCAGCAGCTTCGGTCAGGCGAACACTGAAGCTTTCTTT. Translating gives CASSFGQANTEAFF.

The CDR3 region is CARSPLFFPSYEQYF. The CDR3, as DNA: TGTGCCAGAAGCCCACTCTTTTTCCCCTCCTACGAGCAGTACTTC. The chain recombines TRBV5-3 with TRBJ2-7; no reliable D call. TRBV5-3 is flagged as an ORF with uncertain function. Trimming stripped 4 bases from V and 0 bases from J, with 14 bases between. This CDR3 contains 15 residues.

V gene TRBV11-2 combines with J gene TRBJ1-1, with D unresolved. V was clipped by 1 base and J by 3 bases, with 9 bases between them. This CDR3 is 14 amino acids long. Germline values: CDR1 SGHAT, CDR2 FQNNGV. The CDR3 loop is CASSLGNGDTEAFF. Here the CDR3 DNA reads TGTGCCAGCAGCTTAGGCAATGGGGACACTGAAGCTTTCTTT.

The chain recombines TRBV3-1 (or the pseudogene TRBV3-2) with TRBJ1-1; TRBD1 matches 7 bases. CDR3 length equals 14 residues. The V gene end was trimmed by 2 bases and the J gene end by 6 bases; junction bases not matched to a gene: 6. Germline CDR1 and CDR2: LGHDT and YNNKEL (reference sequence). The CDR3 DNA reads TGTGCCAGCAGCCAAAGAGGGGGCGGCGCTGAAGCTTTCTTT. Its protein is CASSQRGGGAEAFF.

There are a few counts of this clone. The chain joins TRBV7-6 to TRBJ1-2; no clear D gene. The CDR3 consists of 17 residues. Germline lookup yields CDR1 SGHVS and CDR2 FNYEAQ. V was cut by 0 bases and J by 8 bases, with 22 bases left in between. CDR3 amino acids: CASSLADGIRTMRGYTF. CDR3 DNA: TGTGCCAGCAGCTTAGCGGATGGGATCAGGACTATGCGGGGCTACACCTTC.

The chain uses TRBV6-5 and TRBJ2-7; 13 nucleotides line up with TRBD2. Germline CDR1 is MNHEY and CDR2 is SVGAGI. Germline trimming cut 5 bases from V and 0 bases from J; bases unmatched to any gene: 1. This CDR3 comprises 15 residues. The CDR3 region has the DNA TGTGCCAGCAGTCGGACTAGCGGGAGCTCCTACGAGCAGTACTTC. This codes for CASSRTSGSSYEQYF.

This rearrangement joins TRBV30 to TRBJ1-6, with D possibly being TRBD1 (6 bases). The CDR3 sequence is 15 residues long. With 3 bases removed from V and 7 bases from J, the gap between germline ends came to 16 bases. Germline loops: CDR1 GTSNPN, CDR2 SVGIG (reference sequence). The CDR3 here is CAWSHTGTKNSPLHF. The DNA for the CDR3 is TGTGCCTGGAGCCATACAGGGACCAAGAATTCACCCCTCCACTTT.

This rearrangement joins TRBV10-3 to TRBJ1-1; D is undetermined. Deletions cut 7 bases from V and 3 bases from J, with 15 bases between. This CDR3 comprises 14 residues. Germline V gives CDR1 ENHRY, CDR2 SYGVKD. CDR3 residues: CAIMSLLGDTEAFF. In DNA, the CDR3 is TGTGCCATCATGTCCCTACTAGGCGACACTGAAGCTTTCTTT.

This chain uses TRBV6-5 with TRBJ1-2; D is possibly TRBD1 (6 bases). Germline-derived CDR1 and CDR2 are MNHEY and SVGAGI. Between the trimmed V and J ends, which lost 2 bases and 3 bases, there was a span of 7 bases. This CDR3 has 13 residues. CDR3 DNA sequence: TGTGCCAGCAGTTACGCAGGGGACTATGGCTACACCTTC. Its translation is CASSYAGDYGYTF.

This clone was observed a few times. V is TRBV29-1 and J is TRBJ1-1; tentative D call: TRBD1 (6 bases). This CDR3 is 14 amino acids long. Looked up from germline, CDR1 is SQVTM and CDR2 is ANQGSEA. V was clipped by 4 bases and J by 4 bases, with 16 bases between them. The DNA of the CDR3 is TGCAGCGTTGGCAGGGGCATTTTAAGCACTGAAGCTTTCTTT. Translating gives CSVGRGILSTEAFF.

The chain is built from TRBV12-3 or TRBV12-4 and TRBJ1-2, with 9 bases identical to TRBD1. V was pared by 3 bases and J by 5 bases, with 1 base of the junction left unmatched. The CDR3 has 13 residues. The CDR3 bases are TGTGCCAGCAGTTTCGGGACAGGGTATGGCTACACCTTC. The encoded protein is CASSFGTGYGYTF.

This clone has only one observation. The V and J genes are TRBV30 and TRBJ1-1; D perhaps matches TRBD1 (5 bases). With 2 bases removed from V and 7 bases from J, the gap between germline ends came to 11 bases. The germline V gene encodes CDR1 GTSNPN and CDR2 SVGIG (reference sequence). The CDR3 spans 12 residues. The CDR3: CAWSPGWGEAFF. The CDR3 DNA follows: TGTGCCTGGAGTCCAGGGTGGGGTGAAGCTTTCTTT.

The chain uses TRBV6-2 or TRBV6-3 and TRBJ1-2; the D gene is possibly TRBD1 (5 bases). Germline lookup yields CDR1 MNHEY and CDR2 SVGEGT. The CDR3 covers 16 residues. V dropped 6 bases and J dropped 4 bases, with 21 bases sitting between them. The CDR3 bases are TGTGCCAGCAGCTCCCCGACTCCACAGGCCCCCTATGGCTACACCTTC. This gives the protein CASSSPTPQAPYGYTF.

The chain links TRBV7-2 to TRBJ1-1, with 8 bases matching TRBD1. CDR3 size: 14 residues. V shed 2 bases, J shed 6 bases, and the junction held 5 bases outside the gene matches. In germline, CDR1 is SGHTA, CDR2 FQGNSA. The CDR3: CASSLPGGGSEAFF. The CDR3 DNA sequence: TGTGCCAGCAGCTTACCAGGGGGCGGATCTGAAGCTTTCTTT.

To note about this clone: One end of the junction varies from germline; a read error may be responsible. The J gene is TRBJ1-2, the V gene TRBV19; D not certain. Germline CDR1 LNHDA, CDR2 SQIVND (reference sequence). The CDR3 has 13 residues. The CDR3 is CARPRPLYYGYAF. The CDR3 coding sequence is TGTGCCAGACCGCGCCCCCTTTACTATGGCTACGCCTTC. Full variable domain (outside the CDR3, taken from reference TRBV19 and TRBJ1-2): DGGITQSPKYLFRKEGQNVTLSCEQNLNHDAMYWYRQDPGQGLRLIYYSQIVNDFQKGDIAEGYSVSREKKESFPLTVTSAQKNPTAFYLCARPRPLYYGYAFGSGTRLTVV.

Details on this clone: The sample contains more than one DNA sequence encoding this CDR3. CDR3 nucleotide sequence: TGCGCCAGCAGCTTGAGCGGGGGGGCGGAGACCCAGTACTTC. This sequence encodes CASSLSGGAETQYF. The chain links TRBV5-1 to TRBJ2-5; 10 nucleotides line up with TRBD2. Germline V lookup: CDR1 SGHRS, CDR2 YFSETQ. This CDR3 contains 14 residues. J was trimmed by 5 bases and V by 1 base; bases with no gene match: 2.

Regarding this clone: The sample has other DNA sequences that encode this CDR3 too. The CDR3 is CASSLDSYGYTF. The CDR3 coding sequence is TGCGCCAGCAGCTTGGACAGCTATGGCTACACCTTC. The chain uses TRBV5-1 and TRBJ1-2; the D is unclear. Germline V gene lookup returns CDR1 SGHRS and CDR2 YFSETQ. The V end was cut by 0 bases, the J end by 4 bases, with 4 bases between. This CDR3 is built from 12 residues.

The gene calls are TRBV14 and TRBJ2-1, with unresolved D. Germline CDR1 and CDR2: SGHDN and FVKESK. CDR3 size: 15 residues. Trimming took off 4 bases at V and 5 bases at J, with 15 bases between the two ends. For the CDR3, the DNA is TGTGCCAGCAGCCCGATAGTGTCATTCAACAATGAGCAGTTCTTC. Translated, it gives CASSPIVSFNNEQFF.